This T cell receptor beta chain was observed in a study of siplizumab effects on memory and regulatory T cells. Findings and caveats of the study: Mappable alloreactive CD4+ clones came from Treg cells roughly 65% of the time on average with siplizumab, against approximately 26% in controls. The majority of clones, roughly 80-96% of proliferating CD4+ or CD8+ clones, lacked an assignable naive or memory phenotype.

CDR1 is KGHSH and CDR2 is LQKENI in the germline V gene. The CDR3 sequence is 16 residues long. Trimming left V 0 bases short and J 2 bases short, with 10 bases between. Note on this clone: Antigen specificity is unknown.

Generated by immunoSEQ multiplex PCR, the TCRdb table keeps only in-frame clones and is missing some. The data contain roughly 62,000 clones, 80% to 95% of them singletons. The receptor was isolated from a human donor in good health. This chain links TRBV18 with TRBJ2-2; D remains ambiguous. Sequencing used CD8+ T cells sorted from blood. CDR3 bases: TGTGCCAGCTCACCACCATTGGACGCCAACACCGGGGAGCTGTTTTTT. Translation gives CASSPPLDANTGELFF.